Below, 28 T cell receptor beta chains from the same sample are listed, as sequenced in a study of naive and memory T cell subsets. Both TRBC1 and TRBC2 were covered by a beta constant-region primer of two equimolar oligonucleotides. Nested alpha and beta constant-region primers with the SP2 primer drove four PCR rounds on ligated cDNA. TCRdb recomputed calls from the UMI-ligation and nested PCR reads with MiXCR, one row per CDR3 protein. The profile shows 120,000 or so distinct CDR3 sequences, about 36% of them singletons. Sequencing was performed on central memory CD4+ T cells from blood. The receptors were sampled from a human donor in good health.

The chain carries TRBV11-3 and TRBJ2-1; 11 bases fit TRBD2. From germline, CDR1 is SGHNT and CDR2 YENEEA. CDR3 length: 15 amino acids. V gave up 5 bases and J gave up 7 bases; unmatched junction bases: 7. In DNA form, the CDR3 reads TGTGCCAGCAGCCTGTCTAGCGGGAGGTTGAATGAGCAGTTCTTC. Translating gives CASSLSSGRLNEQFF.

This clonotype was counted only a few times. This sequence joins TRBV27 and TRBJ1-4, with unresolved D. V was clipped by 0 bases and J by 7 bases, with 12 bases between them. The CDR3 is made up of 15 amino acids. From germline, CDR1 is MNHEY and CDR2 SMNVEV (reference sequence). DNA for the CDR3: TGTGCCAGCAGTTTATCCACTCCGGGAGGTGAAAAACTGTTTTTT. This sequence encodes CASSLSTPGGEKLFF.

The V call is TRBV12-3 or TRBV12-4, the J call TRBJ2-3, with 9 nucleotides matching TRBD2. J lost 5 bases, V lost 8 bases, and 8 bases had no gene match. The CDR3 length is 14 residues. The CDR3 is CASRAGGLLDTQYF. The CDR3 DNA reads as TGTGCCAGCCGAGCGGGAGGACTCTTAGATACGCAGTATTTT.

This clonotype was found a few times. V and J are TRBV29-1 and TRBJ1-5; D gene uncertain. The CDR3 consists of 14 residues. In germline, CDR1 is SQVTM, CDR2 ANQGSEA. Trimming stripped 4 bases from V and 0 bases from J, with 10 bases between. The CDR3 DNA follows: TGCAGCGTTGTTCAAGGAAATAGCAATCAGCCCCAGCATTTT. It yields the protein CSVVQGNSNQPQHF.

The chain couples TRBV20-1 to TRBJ2-1; TRBD2 is a possible D gene (6 bases). This CDR3 contains 13 residues. The V end lost 6 bases, the J end lost 7 bases, and 16 bases lay between the germline ends. In germline, CDR1 is DFQATT, CDR2 SNEGSKA (reference sequence). The CDR3 bases are TGCAGTGCGCCGGGACTCAGGTATAATGAGCAGTTCTTC. It translates to CSAPGLRYNEQFF.

The V and J genes are TRBV19 and TRBJ2-1; 10 bases map to TRBD1. The germline CDR1 and CDR2 sequences are LNHDA and SQIVND (reference sequence). The CDR3 has 14 amino acids. The junction had 6 bases not matched to a gene; V was cut back by 6 bases and J by 7 bases. The CDR3 loop is CASRVRDRGNEQFF. CDR3 bases: TGTGCCAGTAGGGTCCGGGACAGGGGAAATGAGCAGTTCTTC. Together with reference TRBV19 and TRBJ2-1, the CDR3 gives the full variable domain: DGGITQSPKYLFRKEGQNVTLSCEQNLNHDAMYWYRQDPGQGLRLIYYSQIVNDFQKGDIAEGYSVSREKKESFPLTVTSAQKNPTAFYLCASRVRDRGNEQFFGPGTRLTVL.

This chain uses TRBV5-1 with TRBJ2-1; D is perhaps TRBD1 (5 bases). Germline-derived CDR1 and CDR2 are SGHRS and YFSETQ. The V end was cut by 1 base, the J end by 2 bases, with 10 bases between. The length of the CDR3 is 15 residues. CDR3 in DNA: TGCGCCAGCAGCTTGTCAGGGATGACCTACAATGAGCAGTTCTTC. This sequence encodes CASSLSGMTYNEQFF.

The table lists this clonotype with a few counts. The J gene is TRBJ2-2, the V gene TRBV7-9, with 9 bases aligning to TRBD2. Germline-derived CDR1 and CDR2 are SEHNR and FQNEAQ (reference sequence). The CDR3 runs 15 residues. J was trimmed by 5 bases and V by 5 bases; bases with no gene match: 6. CDR3 residues: CASSPRGGWTGELFF. CDR3 DNA sequence: TGTGCCAGCAGCCCGCGGGGGGGATGGACCGGGGAGCTGTTTTTT.

V and J are TRBV20-1 and TRBJ2-7; 10 nucleotides match TRBD2. Germline lookup yields CDR1 DFQATT and CDR2 SNEGSKA (reference sequence). This CDR3 comprises 14 residues. V lost 6 bases, J lost 3 bases, and 8 bases stayed unmatched. CDR3 sequence (DNA): TGCAGTGCAATCCCCGGGACTAGCGACTACGAGCAGTACTTC. It yields the protein CSAIPGTSDYEQYF.

This clonotype appeared many times. CDR3 protein: CSADRGTEAFF. The CDR3 DNA is TGCAGCGCCGACAGGGGCACTGAAGCTTTCTTT. The chain has TRBV29-1 and TRBJ1-1; 8 bases line up with TRBD1. J gave up 4 bases and V 7 bases, and 2 bases lay outside the gene matches. The CDR3 contains 11 residues. From germline, CDR1 is SQVTM and CDR2 ANQGSEA. Supplemented by reference TRBV29-1 and TRBJ1-1, the full variable domain reads SAVISQKPSRDICQRGTSLTIQCQVDSQVTMMFWYRQQPGQSLTLIATANQGSEATYESGFVIDKFPISRPNLTFSTLTVSNMSPEDSSIYLCSADRGTEAFFGQGTRLTVV.

Details on this clonotype: The germline gene is not matched at one end of the junction; a read error may be the cause. This chain uses TRBV12-3 or TRBV12-4 with TRBJ2-7; D gene uncertain. The CDR3 extends over 14 amino acids. Written as DNA, the CDR3 is TGTGCCAGCAGTCCGAGGACGGGTTCCTACGAGCAGTGCTTC. Translated: CASSPRTGSYEQCF.

This clonotype was observed a handful of times. The chain combines TRBV5-1 with TRBJ2-5; TRBD2 is a possible D gene (5 bases). There are 14 residues in the CDR3. V was shortened by 4 bases and J by 4 bases, with 14 bases between the two germline ends. CDR1 and CDR2 from the germline V gene are SGHRS and YFSETQ. CDR3 DNA: TGCGCCAGCAGCATGGGAGTGGCTGCAGAGACCCAGTACTTC. The encoded protein is CASSMGVAAETQYF.

This clonotype was counted between two and nine times. The chain combines TRBV28 with TRBJ2-5; 7 positions agree with TRBD1. The CDR3 extends over 15 amino acids. From germline, CDR1 is MDHEN and CDR2 SYDVKM. V gave up 7 bases and J gave up 2 bases; unmatched junction bases: 10. CDR3 residues: CASKYRQGPQETQYF. As DNA, the CDR3 is TGTGCCAGCAAGTACAGACAGGGTCCTCAAGAGACCCAGTACTTC.

This chain uses TRBV12-3 or TRBV12-4 with TRBJ2-5; D gene uncertain. The CDR3 loop spans 11 amino acids. The V gene lost 6 bases and the J gene lost 2 bases, with 4 bases spanning the gap. CDR3 sequence (DNA): TGTGCCAGCAGCCAGCAAGAGACCCAGTACTTC. Translated, it gives CASSQQETQYF.

The chain uses TRBV9 and TRBJ2-5, with 9 bases lining up with TRBD2. The V and J ends lost 1 base and 3 bases, in that order; junction bases with no gene match: 10. The CDR3 extends over 17 amino acids. Germline assignment: CDR1 SGDLS and CDR2 YYNGEE. As DNA, the CDR3 is TGTGCCAGCAGCGTACTTGGTCGAGTAGCGGGGGAAGAGACCCAGTACTTC. Amino acids: CASSVLGRVAGEETQYF.

V and J are TRBV5-4 and TRBJ2-2; a weak D match, TRBD2 (6 bases). V lost 0 bases and J 6 bases, leaving 18 bases between the germline ends. Germline loops: CDR1 SGHNT, CDR2 YYREEE (reference sequence). The CDR3 is 17 residues long. The CDR3 DNA follows: TGTGCCAGCAGCTTGGATGGCACTAGCTTGTCACCCGGGGAGCTGTTTTTT. Protein sequence: CASSLDGTSLSPGELFF.

Turning to this clonotype: A much larger clone differs by one base, so this may be a read error. The chain recombines TRBV7-2 with TRBJ2-1; TRBD2 is a possible D gene (6 bases). The CDR3 contains 15 residues. CDR1 is SGHTA and CDR2 is FQGNSA in the germline V gene. Trimming pared 4 bases from V and 9 bases from J, leaving 19 bases between. The CDR3 sequence: CASSYRPREAGEQFF. CDR3 bases: TGTGCCAGCAGCTATCGTCCGCGGGAAGCTGGTGAGCAGTTCTTC.

A few counts support this clonotype. V usage is TRBV11-2 and J usage is TRBJ2-1; D is possibly TRBD1 (6 bases). Per germline, CDR1 SGHAT and CDR2 FQNNGV. CDR3 length: 20 amino acids. The V end lost 3 bases, the J end lost 6 bases, and 30 bases lay between the germline ends. CDR3 coding DNA: TGTGCCAGCAGCTTCCGTTTCGGGACGACAGGACTCGGGACGACCAATGAGCAGTTCTTC. Its protein product is CASSFRFGTTGLGTTNEQFF.

The chain recombines TRBV30 with TRBJ2-1; 13 bases map to TRBD2. V trimming: 1 base; J trimming: 8 bases; junction bases outside the gene matches: 5. The length of the CDR3 is 15 residues. Germline V gene sequence: CDR1 GTSNPN, CDR2 SVGIG (reference sequence). CDR3: CAWSAGLAGVDEQFF. The CDR3 nucleotides read TGTGCCTGGAGTGCTGGACTAGCGGGAGTCGATGAGCAGTTCTTC.

This clonotype was picked up a small number of times. The rearrangement links TRBV28 to TRBJ2-7, with TRBD1 matching over 10 bases. V shed 8 bases, J shed 5 bases, and the junction held 9 bases outside the gene matches. The CDR3 extends over 14 amino acids. Per germline, CDR1 MDHEN and CDR2 SYDVKM. CDR3 sequence reads: CASLKPGQGNEQYF. CDR3 nucleotide sequence: TGTGCCAGCCTAAAACCGGGACAGGGGAACGAGCAGTACTTC.

This chain links TRBV12-3 or TRBV12-4 with TRBJ2-7; 11 bases agree with TRBD2. CDR3 size: 14 residues. Trimming at V came to 5 bases and at J to 3 bases, leaving 3 bases not matched to a gene. In nucleotides, the CDR3 is TGTGCCAGCAGTGAGACTAGCGGGATCTACGAGCAGTACTTC. Encoded protein: CASSETSGIYEQYF.

The chain has TRBV11-2 and TRBJ2-1; D gene unclear. The CDR3 sequence is 15 residues long. CDR1 is SGHAT, CDR2 FQNNGV, per germline. V shed 4 bases and J shed 1 base, with 11 bases lying between them. The CDR3 loop is CASSSGWASYNEQFF. CDR3 DNA sequence: TGTGCCAGCAGCTCCGGGTGGGCTTCCTACAATGAGCAGTTCTTC.

This clonotype has just a few counts. This chain links TRBV28 with TRBJ1-1; 8 nucleotides align to TRBD1. This CDR3 contains 14 residues. CDR1 and CDR2 (germline): MDHEN, SYDVKM. With V trimmed by 5 bases and J by 6 bases, 8 bases remained unmatched. CDR3 region: CASSRGQGFAEAFF. CDR3 DNA: TGTGCCAGCAGTCGAGGACAGGGTTTCGCTGAAGCTTTCTTT.

This clonotype occurred a few times. The chain uses TRBV9 and TRBJ2-3, with unresolved D. The CDR3 is 14 residues long. Between the trimmed V and J ends, which lost 7 bases and 5 bases, there was a span of 17 bases. CDR1 and CDR2 (germline): SGDLS, YYNGEE. The DNA of the CDR3 is TGTGCCAGCTCCCCGGCAGCCTTAGGAGATACGCAGTATTTT. This translates into CASSPAALGDTQYF.

The rearrangement joins TRBV19 to TRBJ1-5, with D hard to call. The CDR3 loop spans 15 amino acids. Trimming pared 7 bases from V and 2 bases from J, leaving 15 bases between. Germline V gives CDR1 LNHDA, CDR2 SQIVND (reference sequence). The CDR3 sequence is CASTSAQQRNQPQHF. The CDR3 DNA is TGTGCCAGTACCTCTGCCCAGCAACGCAATCAGCCCCAGCATTTT.

This chain links TRBV9 with TRBJ1-1, with D possibly being TRBD1 (5 bases). The V end was cut by 0 bases, the J end by 0 bases, with 9 bases between. This CDR3 region has 15 residues. The germline V gene encodes CDR1 SGDLS and CDR2 YYNGEE. CDR3: CASSVEWGLNTEAFF. The CDR3, as DNA: TGTGCCAGCAGCGTAGAATGGGGCTTGAACACTGAAGCTTTCTTT.

CDR3 loop: CAISERGDEQFF. The CDR3 DNA follows: TGTGCCATCAGTGAGAGGGGGGATGAGCAGTTCTTC. The J gene is TRBJ2-1, the V gene TRBV10-3; the D call may be TRBD1 or TRBD2 (6 bases each). CDR3 length: 12 amino acids. Germline V CDR1 and CDR2: ENHRY, SYGVKD. V was clipped by 2 bases and J by 8 bases, with 7 bases between them.

The chain carries TRBV5-1 and TRBJ2-7; tentatively, D is TRBD2 (6 bases). CDR1 is SGHRS, CDR2 YFSETQ, per germline. Trimming stripped 2 bases from V and 6 bases from J, with 24 bases between. CDR3 length: 17 residues. The CDR3 bases are TGCGCCAGCAGCTTTGGCCGGTCGGGACCCCCAGCGGGCGAGCAGTACTTC. Protein product: CASSFGRSGPPAGEQYF.